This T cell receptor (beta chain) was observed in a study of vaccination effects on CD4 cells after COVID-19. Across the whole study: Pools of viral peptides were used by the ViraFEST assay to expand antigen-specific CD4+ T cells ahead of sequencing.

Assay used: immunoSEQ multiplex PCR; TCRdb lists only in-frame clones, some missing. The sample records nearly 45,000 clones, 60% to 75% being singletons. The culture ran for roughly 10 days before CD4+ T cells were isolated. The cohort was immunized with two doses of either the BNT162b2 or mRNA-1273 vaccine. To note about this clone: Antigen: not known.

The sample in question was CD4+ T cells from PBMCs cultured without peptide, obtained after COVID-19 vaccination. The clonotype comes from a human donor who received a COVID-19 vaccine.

The CDR3 reads CASSLLRERSHEQFF. The CDR3 DNA sequence: TGTGCCAGCAGTTTATTGCGGGAGAGGAGCCATGAGCAGTTCTTC. The chain is built from TRBV27 and TRBJ2-1; 7 nucleotides line up with TRBD2. V dropped 1 base and J dropped 8; count of bases not matched to a gene: 8. Germline values: CDR1 MNHEY, CDR2 SMNVEV (reference sequence). There are 15 residues in the CDR3.